Listed below are T cell receptor beta chains from one sample, sequenced in a study of blood T cells in healthy people across ages. Via MiXCR, TCRdb re-called the 5' RACE reads, giving one row per CDR3 protein. The sample carries about a million distinct CDR3 sequences, 45% to 60% recorded once. Sample: blood. Receptors were obtained from a woman aged 55-69 years in good health. CDR3s include the opening cysteine and the closing phenylalanine or tryptophan. The D gene is left open where the match is weak. Expanded clones get a size class; other rows say once, few or many, or leave the size out.

>TRBJ2-5|-|TRBD2|TRBV2
CASSESPPLGGLADQETQYF
TGTGCCAGCAGTGAAAGTCCTCCCCTAGGGGGACTAGCGGACCAAGAGACCCAGTACTTC
>TRBJ2-7|-|-|TRBV4-1
CASTPRMEALGFYEQYF
TGCGCCAGCACCCCGCGCATGGAGGCCCTTGGGTTTTACGAGCAGTACTTC
>TRBJ1-4|-|-|TRBV30
CAWGQSTNEKLFF
TGTGCCTGGGGCCAATCAACTAATGAAAAACTGTTTTTT
>TRBJ2-7|-|-|TRBV28
CASSAARRAYEQYF
TGTGCCAGCAGTGCGGCTAGGAGAGCCTACGAGCAGTACTTC
>TRBJ2-7|-|-|TRBV29-1
CSVEDQESLNYEQYF
TGCAGCGTTGAAGATCAGGAGTCGTTAAACTACGAGCAGTACTTC
>TRBJ1-2|many|-|TRBV7-8
CASSLAQGGYGYTF
TGTGCCAGCAGCCTTGCCCAGGGTGGCTATGGCTACACCTTC
>TRBJ1-2|few|-|TRBV6-2/TRBV6-3
CASSKPGLLGYTF
TGTGCCAGCAGTAAACCGGGACTACTTGGCTACACCTTC
>TRBJ1-5|-|-|TRBV2
CASTPGMDQPQHF
TGTGCCAGCACCCCGGGCATGGATCAGCCCCAGCATTTT
>TRBJ2-1|-|TRBD2|TRBV18
CASSPPSGGSYNEQFF
TGTGCCAGCTCACCACCTAGCGGGGGCTCCTACAATGAGCAGTTCTTC
>TRBJ2-1|few|TRBD2|TRBV28
CASSSTLAGVWNEQFF
TGTGCCAGCAGTTCCACCCTAGCGGGAGTGTGGAATGAGCAGTTCTTC
>TRBJ1-4|few|-|TRBV7-2
CASSLGIYEKLFF
TGTGCCAGCAGCTTAGGGATTTATGAAAAACTGTTTTTT
>TRBJ2-7|few|TRBD2|TRBV7-2
CASRMGGGEQYF
TGTGCCAGCCGTATGGGGGGGGGTGAGCAGTACTTC
>TRBJ1-2|-|-|TRBV5-1
CASRYGGNYGYTF
TGCGCCAGCAGATATGGGGGAAACTATGGCTACACCTTC
>TRBJ2-5|few|-|TRBV28
CASSLWAENQETQYF
TGTGCCAGCAGTTTATGGGCGGAGAATCAAGAGACCCAGTACTTC
>TRBJ2-5|few|-|TRBV4-1
CASSQDRQGRNKETQYF
TGCGCCAGTAGCCAAGATAGGCAGGGGCGTAATAAAGAGACCCAGTACTTC
>TRBJ2-7|many|-|TRBV28
CASKKNYEQYF
TGTGCCAGCAAAAAGAACTACGAGCAGTACTTC
>TRBJ2-7|-|-|TRBV20-1
CSARERSFGEQYF
TGCAGTGCTAGGGAACGATCGTTTGGCGAGCAGTACTTC
>TRBJ2-4|few|TRBD2|TRBV6-2/TRBV6-3
CASSLAGGGNIQYF
TGTGCCAGCAGTTTAGCGGGAGGGGGAAACATTCAGTACTTC
>TRBJ1-5|-|TRBD1|TRBV24-1
CATSDRAGTGELFQPQHF
TGTGCCACCAGTGACCGAGCCGGGACAGGGGAATTGTTTCAGCCCCAGCATTTT
>TRBJ1-1|-|TRBD1|TRBV7-2
CASSLDFHRGTEAFF
TGTGCCAGCAGCTTAGATTTCCACAGGGGCACTGAAGCTTTCTTT
>TRBJ2-3|many|-|TRBV28
CASSPYPTSPDTQYF
TGTGCCAGCAGTCCATACCCGACTAGTCCCGATACGCAGTATTTT
>TRBJ2-7|-|-|TRBV2
CASKSPGPPYEQYF
TGTGCCAGCAAATCCCCGGGACCGCCCTACGAGCAGTACTTC
>TRBJ1-2|few|-|TRBV30
CACTRTASSSGYTF
TGTGCCTGTACACGGACCGCCAGCTCTTCTGGCTACACCTTC